Listed below are T cell receptor beta chains from one sample, sequenced in a study of blood T cells in healthy people across ages. TCRdb re-analysed the 5' RACE reads in MiXCR, keeping a single row per CDR3 protein. The sample shows hundreds of thousands of distinct CDR3 sequences, 45% to 50% of them seen only once. Input material: blood. These receptors all come from a woman aged 55-70 years in good health. Each CDR3 is given with its conserved first and last residue. The order of the fields is J gene, V gene, CDR3 protein.

NA	TRBV20-1	CSAPMLAGESYNEQYF
TRBJ1-2	TRBV27	CASSFLAGAVGYTF
TRBJ2-1	TRBV10-3	CAISGTGDGQFF
TRBJ2-3	TRBV2	CASSVFGTGNPDTQYF
TRBJ2-7	TRBV15	CATSSDRGPYEQYF
TRBJ1-1	TRBV2	CASNWKGWNTEAFF
TRBJ2-5	TRBV6-6	CASTLQLQTRTEYF
TRBJ2-3	TRBV12-3/TRBV12-4	CANSRDNVDTQYF
TRBJ2-7	TRBV28	CASSSYGASGSYEQYF
TRBJ2-1	TRBV2	CASTARAEQFF
TRBJ2-7	TRBV24-1	CATSDRLSHLNGTPIYEQYF
TRBJ2-3	TRBV10-3	CAIRRASGDTQYF
TRBJ2-1	TRBV29-1	CSVGAGVEQFF
TRBJ2-5	TRBV29-1	CSALQTGGGEQYF
TRBJ2-3	TRBV29-1	CSVGDSRTEQYF
TRBJ2-7	TRBV5-1	CASSPYGTEYNEQYF
TRBJ2-3	TRBV20-1	CSARPTDRGPDTQYF
TRBJ2-2	TRBV28	CASRPGQGTGELFF
TRBJ2-3	TRBV25-1	CASSEFSPGGTDTQYF
TRBJ1-2	TRBV29-1	CSVVAGIYGYTF
TRBJ2-1	TRBV7-2	CASSRSGSEVEQFF
TRBJ1-6	TRBV20-1	CSAPGTASSYNSPLHF
TRBJ1-1	TRBV5-1	CASSNTGNTEAFF
TRBJ1-1	TRBV20-1	CSASPLVGAGTEAFF
TRBJ2-1	TRBV10-3	CAISESQGGSYNEQFF
TRBJ2-1	TRBV7-9	CAGTGGGNEQFF
TRBJ2-1	TRBV3-1	CASSLLQGASEQFF
TRBJ2-3	TRBV29-1	CSVERQGTDTQYF
TRBJ1-6	TRBV18	CASSTSGTTNSPLHF
TRBJ2-6	TRBV10-3	CASHPRALGANVLTF
TRBJ2-6	TRBV5-6	CASSLGLQVTTGANVLTF
TRBJ1-1	TRBV20-1	CSAVRTGGVGAFF
TRBJ2-1	TRBV10-2	CASTRDPVQNNEQFF
TRBJ1-1	TRBV3-1	CASSQGPTGTLEAFF
TRBJ2-1	TRBV5-1	CASSFRTNEQFF
TRBJ2-1	TRBV9	CASSYLPGQGSNEQFF
TRBJ2-7	TRBV7-2	CASSLSGSWYEQYF
TRBJ2-1	TRBV5-5	CTSRLVGSNEQFF
TRBJ2-7	TRBV4-3	CASSQDLGGGMDEQYF
TRBJ2-1	TRBV5-1	CASSFGTKNEQFF
TRBJ2-1	TRBV6-2/TRBV6-3	CASTKGVVAYNEQFF
TRBJ2-7	TRBV9	CASSATGQGYEQYF
TRBJ2-7	TRBV7-9	CASTLGGGFAYEQYF
TRBJ1-4	TRBV14	CASSQKRRGGEKLFF
TRBJ2-7	TRBV20-1	CSARSGLAYEQYF
TRBJ2-5	TRBV7-9	CASSSNGASGTQETQYF
NA	TRBV18	CASSRGLASNEQYF
TRBJ2-7	TRBV30	CAWRRQNYEQYF
TRBJ2-1	TRBV6-5	CASSYGDPATYNEQFF
TRBJ2-6	TRBV6-1	CASSRGGTASSGANVLTF
TRBJ1-2	TRBV20-1	CSAKPRQGGYGYTF
TRBJ2-1	TRBV12-3/TRBV12-4	CASSLLAGVANEQFF
TRBJ2-7	TRBV4-3	CASSHGLTSGTYEQYF
TRBJ2-1	TRBV11-2	CASSSGLAGGVLGNEQFF
TRBJ1-1	TRBV29-1	CSGRQAQNTEAFF
TRBJ2-3	TRBV12-3/TRBV12-4	CASSPPPAGTSQYF
TRBJ2-1	TRBV28	CASSARRGGENNEQFF
TRBJ2-1	TRBV6-6	CASSLSAGYNEQFF
TRBJ1-2	TRBV4-1	CASSQPRSGDRDYGYTF
TRBJ2-3	TRBV20-1	CSASGQGARVDTQYF